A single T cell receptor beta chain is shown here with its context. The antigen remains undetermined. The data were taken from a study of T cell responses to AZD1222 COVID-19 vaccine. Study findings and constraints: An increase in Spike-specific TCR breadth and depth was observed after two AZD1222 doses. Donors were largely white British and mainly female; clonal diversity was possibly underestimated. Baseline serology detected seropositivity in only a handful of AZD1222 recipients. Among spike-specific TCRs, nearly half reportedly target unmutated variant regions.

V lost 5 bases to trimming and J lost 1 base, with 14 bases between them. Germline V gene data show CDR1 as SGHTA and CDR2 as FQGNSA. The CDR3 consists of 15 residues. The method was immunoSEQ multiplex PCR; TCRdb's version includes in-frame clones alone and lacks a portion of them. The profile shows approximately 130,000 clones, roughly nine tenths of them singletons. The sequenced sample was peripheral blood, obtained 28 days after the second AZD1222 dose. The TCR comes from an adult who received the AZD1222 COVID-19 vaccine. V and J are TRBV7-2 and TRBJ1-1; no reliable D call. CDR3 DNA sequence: TGTGCCAGCAGCCCCTATGGCAGGACGAACACTGAAGCTTTCTTT. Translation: CASSPYGRTNTEAFF.